This T cell receptor (beta chain) was found in a study of blood T cell repertoires in COVID-19. About the study: From the United States, Italy and Spain came samples of acute and convalescent COVID-19. In each case, the material was cDNA or gDNA derived from T cells, B-cell-depleted T cells, or PBMCs.

Authors' analysis steps: Reference gene primer amplification yielded estimated nucleated cell counts. Sequenced by immunoSEQ multiplex PCR; TCRdb stores in-frame clones only, minus some. D and trimming were read from the DNA, whereas the V and J calls and clone size are those reported in that table. The table lists roughly 88,000 clones, around 67% of them singletons. There are 15 residues in the CDR3. Trimming took off 1 base at V and 2 bases at J, with 12 bases between the two ends. Germline loops: CDR1 SGHNT, CDR2 YENEEA. This TCR was recovered from a woman aged 60-75 years in a cohort sampled during active or convalescent COVID-19. Sequencing was carried out using peripheral blood. The chain employs TRBV11-3 and TRBJ2-7, with no clear D. CDR3: CASSLAPGVPYEQYF. The CDR3 coding sequence is TGTGCCAGCAGCTTAGCTCCCGGTGTCCCCTACGAGCAGTACTTC.